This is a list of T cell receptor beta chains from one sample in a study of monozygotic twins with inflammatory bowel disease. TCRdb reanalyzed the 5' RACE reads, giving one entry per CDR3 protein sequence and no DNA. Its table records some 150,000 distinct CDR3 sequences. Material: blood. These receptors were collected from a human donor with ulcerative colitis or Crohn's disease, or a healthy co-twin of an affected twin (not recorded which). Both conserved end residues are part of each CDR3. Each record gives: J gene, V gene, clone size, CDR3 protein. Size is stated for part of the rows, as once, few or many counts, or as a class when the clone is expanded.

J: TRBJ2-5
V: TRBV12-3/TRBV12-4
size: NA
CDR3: CAIQLDFQETQYF

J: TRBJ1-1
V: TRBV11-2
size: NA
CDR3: CASRVRENTEAFF

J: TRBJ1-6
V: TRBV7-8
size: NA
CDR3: CASSFGDGNHSPLHF

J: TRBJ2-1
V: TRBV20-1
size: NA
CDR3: CSAKLAGGSYNEQFF

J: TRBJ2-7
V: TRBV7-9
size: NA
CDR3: CASSPLGQGSSHEQYF

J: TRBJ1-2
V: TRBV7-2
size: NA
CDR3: CASSLEGGYGYTF

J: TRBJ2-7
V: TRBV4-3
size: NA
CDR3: CASSQAGTGWDEQYF

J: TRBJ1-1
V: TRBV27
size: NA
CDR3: CASSPRGMNTEAFF

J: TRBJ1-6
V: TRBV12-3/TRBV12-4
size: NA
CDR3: CASSLGEYSPLHF

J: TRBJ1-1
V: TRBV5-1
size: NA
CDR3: CASSSNSPWDTEAFF

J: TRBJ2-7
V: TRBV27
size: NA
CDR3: CASSPGTSGDEQYF

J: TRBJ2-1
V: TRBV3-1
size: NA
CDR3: CASSQDWMAPDEQFF

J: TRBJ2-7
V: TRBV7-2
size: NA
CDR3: CASSLDTGGYYEQYF

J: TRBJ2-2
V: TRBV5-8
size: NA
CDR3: CASSSRVGGLFTGELFF

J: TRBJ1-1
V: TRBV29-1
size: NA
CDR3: CTGKGLDTEAFF

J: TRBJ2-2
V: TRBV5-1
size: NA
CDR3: CASSLDLGGTGELFF

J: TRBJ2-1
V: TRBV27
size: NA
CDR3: CASSLWVGQGNNEQFF

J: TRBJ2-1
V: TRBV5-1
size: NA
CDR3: CASSLVAAWGNEQFF

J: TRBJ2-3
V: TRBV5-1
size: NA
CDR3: CASSLLTSGADTQYF

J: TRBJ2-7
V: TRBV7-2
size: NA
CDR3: CASSLVKGSSYEQYF

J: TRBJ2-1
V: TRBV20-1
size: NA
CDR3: CSATLLGSHNEQFF

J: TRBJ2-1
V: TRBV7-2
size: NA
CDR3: CASSLGSGIVGNEQFF

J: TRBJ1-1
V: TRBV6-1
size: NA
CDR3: CASRRGSGTGGRGTEAFF

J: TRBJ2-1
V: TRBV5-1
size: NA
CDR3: CASSGLDPSYNEQFF

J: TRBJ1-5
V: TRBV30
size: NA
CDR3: CAWRPTGTGNQPQHF

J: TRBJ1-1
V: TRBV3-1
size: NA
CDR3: CASSLRVQTEAFF

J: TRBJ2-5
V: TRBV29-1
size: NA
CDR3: CSVGTPLSGLGETQYF

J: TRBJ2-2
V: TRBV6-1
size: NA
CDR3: CASTDRIDTGELFF

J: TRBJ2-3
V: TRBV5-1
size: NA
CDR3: CASSIGTSGVSTDTQYF

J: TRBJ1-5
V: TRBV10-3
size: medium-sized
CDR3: CAISDFGTGLQPQHF

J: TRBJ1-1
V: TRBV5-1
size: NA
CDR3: CASGLGTEAFF

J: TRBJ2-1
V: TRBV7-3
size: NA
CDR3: CASSSLAGGYNEQFF

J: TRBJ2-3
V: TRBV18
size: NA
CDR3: CASSPRLSPSGRDGDTQYF

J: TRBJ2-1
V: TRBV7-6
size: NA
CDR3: CASSLAGGNEQFF

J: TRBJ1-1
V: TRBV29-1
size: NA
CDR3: CSVGGSAGSGTEAFF

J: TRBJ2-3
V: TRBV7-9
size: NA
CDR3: CASSSTGLGGADTQYF

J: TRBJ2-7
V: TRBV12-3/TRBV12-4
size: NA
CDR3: CASISQGGYEQYF

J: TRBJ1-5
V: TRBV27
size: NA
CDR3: CASSLNRANQPQHF

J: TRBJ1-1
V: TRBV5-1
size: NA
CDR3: CASRQDSVNTEAFF

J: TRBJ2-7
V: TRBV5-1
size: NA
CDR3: CASASARDRPYEQYF

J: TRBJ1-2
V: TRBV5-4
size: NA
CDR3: CASSLEVAAGEGYTF

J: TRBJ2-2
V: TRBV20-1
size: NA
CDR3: CSAGTSGRVDGELFF

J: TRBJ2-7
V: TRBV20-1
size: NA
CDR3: CSAPKDSGEQYF

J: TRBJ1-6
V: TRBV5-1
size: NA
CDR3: CASSFSGTVDNSPLHF

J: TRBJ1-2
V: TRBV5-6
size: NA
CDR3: CASSGTGKDPYGYTF

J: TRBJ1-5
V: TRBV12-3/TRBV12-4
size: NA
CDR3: CASSLAGGVYGNQPQHF

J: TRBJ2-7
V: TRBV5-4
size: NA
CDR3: CASSYPGQGAREQYF

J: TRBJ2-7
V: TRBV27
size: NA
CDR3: CASSPRRLAYEQYF

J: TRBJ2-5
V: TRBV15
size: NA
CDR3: CATSRDTWQDGQETQYF

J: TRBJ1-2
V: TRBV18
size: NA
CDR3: CASFQSNYGYTF

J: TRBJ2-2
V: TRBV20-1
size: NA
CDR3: CSPRGTTGELFF

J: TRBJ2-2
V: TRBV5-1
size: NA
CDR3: CASSLEGTGTGELFF

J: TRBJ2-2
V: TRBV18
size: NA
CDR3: CASSPGSLNTGELFF